One and the same sample provided the 28 T cell receptor beta chains below, sequenced in a study of blood T cell repertoires in COVID-19. Sequencing used immunoSEQ multiplex PCR; TCRdb keeps in-frame clones, though not all of them. Here the sample spans approximately 76,000 clones, around 85% being singletons. Sequencing was performed on peripheral blood. The receptors stem from a woman over 75 with active or convalescent COVID-19.

This chain joins TRBV3-1 (or the pseudogene TRBV3-2) and TRBJ1-4; the D is unclear. V lost 4 bases, J lost 3 bases, and 15 bases lay in between. Germline assignment: CDR1 LGHDT and CDR2 YNNKEL (reference sequence). The CDR3 is 16 residues long. The CDR3 DNA reads as TGTGCCAGCAGCCCCCTAGGGAGGGATTCTAATGAAAAACTGTTTTTT. Translated, it gives CASSPLGRDSNEKLFF.

This chain uses TRBV5-5 with TRBJ2-7; TRBD1 agrees at 7 bases. Germline-derived CDR1 and CDR2 are SGHKS and YYEKEE (reference sequence). V was pared by 0 bases and J by 0 bases, with 3 bases of the junction left unmatched. The CDR3 is 15 residues long. The CDR3 is CASSLETGSSYEQYF. The CDR3 nucleotides are TGTGCCAGCAGCTTGGAGACAGGGAGCTCCTACGAGCAGTACTTC. The whole variable domain, filled in from reference TRBV5-5 and TRBJ2-7, reads DAGVTQSPTHLIKTRGQQVTLRCSPISGHKSVSWYQQVLGQGPQFIFQYYEKEERGRGNFPDRFSARQFPNYSSELNVNALLLGDSALYLCASSLETGSSYEQYFGPGTRLTVT.

The genes are TRBV24-1 and TRBJ2-2; the match to TRBD2 covers 8 bases. This CDR3 contains 13 residues. Germline CDR1 and CDR2: KGHDR and SFDVKD. The J segment lost 4 bases and the V segment lost 6 bases, leaving 0 bases of the junction unmatched. CDR3 loop: CATSSGGTGELFF. The CDR3 nucleotides are TGTGCCACCAGTAGCGGGGGCACCGGGGAGCTGTTTTTT.

V gene TRBV30 combines with J gene TRBJ2-7; D may be TRBD1 (6 bases). Germline V gene sequence: CDR1 GTSNPN, CDR2 SVGIG (reference sequence). CDR3 length: 13 amino acids. V shed 0 bases and J shed 4 bases, with 10 bases lying between them. CDR3: CAWSVKGVYEQYF. CDR3 nucleotides: TGTGCCTGGAGTGTAAAGGGGGTTTACGAGCAGTACTTC.

V and J are TRBV6-6 and TRBJ1-3, with D possibly matching TRBD1 (6 bases). Germline V gene data show CDR1 as MNHNY and CDR2 as SVGAGI (reference sequence). V lost 2 bases and J lost 6, with 14 bases in between. This CDR3 has 15 amino acids. CDR3 protein: CASSYEVGHQNTIYF. CDR3 DNA: TGTGCCAGCAGTTACGAAGTGGGACACCAAAACACCATATATTTT.

This clone was counted once. The chain joins TRBV6-5 to TRBJ1-3; D remains ambiguous. The CDR3 runs 16 residues. Trimming pared 0 bases from V and 0 bases from J, leaving 9 bases between. CDR1 is MNHEY, CDR2 SVGAGI, per germline. Written as DNA, the CDR3 is TGTGCCAGCAGTTACTCGAATCCGAGCTCTGGAAACACCATATATTTT. Amino acids: CASSYSNPSSGNTIYF.

The chain combines TRBV18 with TRBJ1-4; the D is unclear. The V gene lost 6 bases and the J gene lost 6 bases, with 17 bases spanning the gap. The CDR3 is 15 amino acids. Per germline, CDR1 KGHSH and CDR2 LQKENI. The chain's CDR3 is CASSHPGGRDEKLFF. DNA for the CDR3: TGTGCCAGCTCCCACCCTGGAGGGCGCGATGAAAAACTGTTTTTT.

Concerning this clone itself: This specimen includes other DNA sequences encoding the same CDR3. V is TRBV7-6 and J is TRBJ1-2, with 7 positions matching TRBD1. From germline, CDR1 is SGHVS and CDR2 FNYEAQ. V shed 5 bases, J shed 2 bases, and the junction held 2 bases outside the gene matches. The CDR3 runs 13 residues. DNA of the CDR3: TGTGCCAGCAGCCCGACAGGGAACTATGGCTACACCTTC. Translating it yields CASSPTGNYGYTF.

This clone occurred a few times. The CDR3 region is CATSRARTGRVQPQHF. CDR3 bases: TGTGCCACCAGCAGAGCACGGACAGGGAGGGTTCAGCCCCAGCATTTT. The rearrangement uses TRBV15 and TRBJ1-5, with 8 bases aligning to TRBD1. Germline V gene lookup returns CDR1 LNHNV and CDR2 YYDKDF (reference sequence). CDR3 length: 16 amino acids. Trimming at V came to 1 base and at J to 6 bases, leaving 8 bases not matched to a gene.

This sequence joins TRBV3-1 (or the pseudogene TRBV3-2) and TRBJ1-2, with a weak D call TRBD1 (6 bases). V dropped 3 bases and J dropped 4 bases, with 15 bases sitting between them. Germline CDR1 LGHDT, CDR2 YNNKEL (reference sequence). This CDR3 is 15 amino acids long. In DNA form, the CDR3 reads TGTGCCAGCAGCCAGGCTACAGGGAGTTGCTATGGCTACACCTTC. It yields the protein CASSQATGSCYGYTF.

The rearrangement uses TRBV12-3 or TRBV12-4 and TRBJ1-2; tentatively, D is TRBD1 (5 bases). CDR3 length: 13 amino acids. Trimming removed 5 bases at V and 4 bases at J, with 11 bases between. CDR3 nucleotide sequence: TGTGCCAGCAGTCCTGATCAGGGCTATGGCTACACCTTC. It is translated as CASSPDQGYGYTF.

The chain carries TRBV4-2 and TRBJ1-5, with 8 bases lining up with TRBD1. CDR1 LGHNA and CDR2 YNFKEQ come from the germline V gene. This CDR3 region has 18 residues. V lost 4 bases to trimming and J lost 2 bases; unmatched junction nucleotides: 13. CDR3 region: CASSPRPLGQGGNQPQHF. As DNA, the CDR3 is TGTGCCAGCAGCCCCCGACCGCTCGGACAGGGTGGCAATCAGCCCCAGCATTTT.

In its sample, this clone was seen a few times. This chain uses TRBV6-5 with TRBJ1-2, with D perhaps TRBD1 (6 bases). The CDR3 contains 13 residues. Germline CDR1 reads MNHEY; CDR2 reads SVGAGI. Trimming took off 8 bases at V and 7 bases at J, with 17 bases between the two ends. The CDR3: CASFKNRASGYTF. As DNA, the CDR3 is TGTGCCAGCTTCAAGAACAGGGCTAGTGGCTACACCTTC.

This clone was counted a few times. This chain links TRBV28 with TRBJ1-5, with TRBD1 matching 9 bases. The germline V gene has CDR1 MDHEN and CDR2 SYDVKM. Unmatched junction bases numbered 7, after V lost 4 bases and J lost 6 bases. The CDR3 spans 15 residues. Here the CDR3 DNA reads TGTGCCAGCAGTTCTTGGGGACAGGGCCTTCAGCCCCAGCATTTT. This encodes CASSSWGQGLQPQHF.

This sequence joins TRBV19 and TRBJ1-5; weak D call: TRBD1 (6 bases). Germline CDR1 LNHDA, CDR2 SQIVND (reference sequence). Trimming removed 3 bases from V and 0 bases from J, with 9 bases in between. The CDR3 has 15 amino acids. CDR3 sequence reads: CASSIGQHSNQPQHF. The CDR3 region has the DNA TGTGCCAGTAGTATTGGACAGCATAGCAATCAGCCCCAGCATTTT.

The chain is built from TRBV7-9 and TRBJ1-6, with 7 nucleotides matching TRBD1. V dropped 5 bases and J dropped 6; count of bases not matched to a gene: 7. There are 15 residues in the CDR3. CDR1 is SEHNR, CDR2 FQNEAQ, per germline (reference sequence). The CDR3 protein is CASSLDRVGNSPLHF. In DNA, the CDR3 is TGTGCCAGCAGCCTTGACAGGGTCGGTAATTCACCCCTCCACTTT.

The chain recombines TRBV12-3 or TRBV12-4 with TRBJ1-6; D is unresolved. Trimming stripped 7 bases from V and 9 bases from J, with 13 bases between. CDR3 length: 13 amino acids. The CDR3: CASTFVEGSPLHF. The CDR3 bases are TGTGCCAGCACCTTCGTCGAGGGTTCACCCCTCCACTTT.

This clone was observed a handful of times. V is TRBV7-9 and J is TRBJ2-7; possible D gene TRBD1, 6 bases. Germline CDR1 SEHNR, CDR2 FQNEAQ (reference sequence). Trimming cost V 4 bases and J 3 bases, with 13 bases left between them. The length of the CDR3 is 14 residues. In DNA form, the CDR3 reads TGTGCCAGCAGCTCACAGGGTCCCCACTACGAGCAGTACTTC. Protein sequence: CASSSQGPHYEQYF. The entire variable domain, with the rest obtained from reference TRBV7-9 and TRBJ2-7, is as follows: DTGVSQNPRHKITKRGQNVTFRCDPISEHNRLYWYRQTLGQGPEFLTYFQNEAQLEKSRLLSDRFSAERPKGSFSTLEIQRTEQGDSAMYLCASSSQGPHYEQYFGPGTRLTVT.

The rearrangement links TRBV28 to TRBJ1-2; 7 bases are shared with TRBD1. The J segment lost 7 bases and the V segment lost 5 bases, leaving 4 bases of the junction unmatched. CDR1 is MDHEN and CDR2 is SYDVKM in the germline V gene. CDR3 length: 12 residues. CDR3 residues: CASSDDRVGYTF. In DNA form, the CDR3 reads TGTGCCAGCAGTGACGACAGGGTTGGCTACACCTTC.

The DNA of the CDR3 is TGTGCCAGTAGTATCGGGGGAATGTCCACTGAAGCTTTCTTT. Its protein product is CASSIGGMSTEAFF. This chain uses TRBV19 with TRBJ1-1; a possible D gene is TRBD1 (5 bases). This CDR3 spans 14 amino acids. Germline assignment: CDR1 LNHDA and CDR2 SQIVND (reference sequence). The V end was cut by 3 bases, the J end by 4 bases, with 12 bases between.

The V gene is TRBV18, the J gene TRBJ2-1, with 11 bases identical to TRBD2. CDR3 length: 17 amino acids. V shed 4 bases and J 9 bases; nucleotides not matched to a gene: 14. CDR1 and CDR2 from the germline V gene are KGHSH and LQKENI. This CDR3 is CASSLTGRIAGGPEQFF. The CDR3 DNA reads TGTGCCAGCTCACTAACCGGAAGAATAGCGGGGGGGCCTGAGCAGTTCTTC.

The chain links TRBV7-2 to TRBJ2-7, with D tentatively TRBD2 (6 bases). Deletions cut 4 bases from V and 7 bases from J, with 20 bases between. This CDR3 contains 15 residues. CDR1 SGHTA and CDR2 FQGNSA come from the germline V gene. The CDR3 DNA follows: TGTGCCAGCAGCTCGAATAGACAAGGGACTTCTGAGCAGTACTTC. Its translation: CASSSNRQGTSEQYF.

The chain recombines TRBV28 with TRBJ1-2, with a weak D call TRBD1 (6 bases). V lost 8 bases and J lost 4, with 11 bases in between. Germline loops: CDR1 MDHEN, CDR2 SYDVKM. CDR3 length: 12 residues. The CDR3 bases are TGTGCCAGCGCAACAGGGTCCTATGGCTACACCTTC. Translated, it gives CASATGSYGYTF.

The chain couples TRBV12-3 or TRBV12-4 to TRBJ2-3; D remains ambiguous. Trimming left V 3 bases short and J 7 bases short, with 8 bases between. This CDR3 contains 12 residues. In nucleotides, the CDR3 is TGTGCCAGCAGTTTTCTCGGTAATACGCAGTATTTT. Translation: CASSFLGNTQYF.

The chain has TRBV3-1 (or the pseudogene TRBV3-2) and TRBJ1-5; D unresolved. Germline CDR1 is LGHDT and CDR2 is YNNKEL (reference sequence). V lost 5 bases to trimming and J lost 7 bases, with 9 bases between them. The CDR3 contains 12 residues. The CDR3 sequence is CASSSTAQPQHF. The CDR3 region has the DNA TGTGCCAGCAGCTCTACCGCACAGCCCCAGCATTTT.

V gene TRBV7-2 combines with J gene TRBJ1-4, with D perhaps matching TRBD1 (6 bases). There are 15 residues in the CDR3. V lost 4 bases to trimming and J lost 0 bases, with 9 bases between them. Germline CDR1 reads SGHTA; CDR2 reads FQGNSA. The CDR3 DNA follows: TGTGCCAGCAGCTCCACAGGGACAACTAATGAAAAACTGTTTTTT. It specifies CASSSTGTTNEKLFF.

J is TRBJ1-1 and V is TRBV28, with D tentatively TRBD1 (5 bases). Per the germline V gene, CDR1 is MDHEN and CDR2 is SYDVKM. Trimming cost V 6 bases and J 0 bases, with 14 bases left between them. The CDR3 extends over 15 amino acids. CDR3 sequence reads: CASSNSAGMNTEAFF. CDR3 sequence (DNA): TGTGCCAGCAGCAATTCCGCAGGGATGAACACTGAAGCTTTCTTT.

This clone was seen more than once but under ten times. This chain joins TRBV5-3 and TRBJ2-2; a possible D gene is TRBD1 (6 bases). TRBV5-3 is filed as an ORF, its function uncertain. V lost 0 bases, J lost 4 bases, and 10 bases lay in between. The CDR3 contains 15 residues. This CDR3 reads CARSLARGRTGELFF. The CDR3 coding sequence is TGTGCCAGAAGCTTGGCCAGGGGCCGCACCGGGGAGCTGTTTTTT.